This T cell receptor beta chain was profiled in a study of monozygotic twins with inflammatory bowel disease. Study-wide results and limits: Relative clonotype sharing with others was diminished in IBD patients versus healthy twins, particularly with disease activity. Some repertoire variability may stem from patients' differing immunosuppressive treatments.

UMIs that had a 6-nucleotide sample barcode were put in using template switching. One entry per CDR3 protein, without DNA, is what TCRdb gives after re-calling the 5' RACE reads. The sample data list 400,000 to 500,000 distinct CDR3 sequences. Comments on this clonotype: No antigen is known for it.

This CDR3 comprises 13 residues. Germline V lookup: CDR1 MNHEY, CDR2 SVGEGT. This chain connects TRBV6-2 or TRBV6-3 to TRBJ1-2. Input material: blood. The source of this sequence is a human donor with ulcerative colitis or Crohn's disease, or a healthy co-twin of an affected twin (not recorded which). The CDR3 protein is CASSADKLYGYTF.